What follows are 2 T cell receptor beta chains derived from one specimen sequenced in a study of T cells in Graves' hyperthyroidism and ophthalmopathy. TCR beta CDR3 regions were amplified from RNA transcripts. TCR CDR3 regions were first amplified by RT-PCR with HTBI primers. TCRdb redid the calling of the multiplex PCR reads with MiXCR, one entry per CDR3 protein. The data show about 550,000 distinct CDR3 sequences, roughly 20% seen once. The sample taken for sequencing was blood. The receptors were gathered from a man between 18 and 29 years old with Graves' hyperthyroidism.

This clonotype appeared many times. The CDR3 reads CASSEGIPNTEAFF. CDR3 DNA: TGTGCCAGCAGTGAAGGGATACCGAACACTGAAGCTTTCTTT. The chain is built from TRBV6-1 and TRBJ1-1, with D unclear. CDR3 length: 14 residues. From germline, CDR1 is MNHNS and CDR2 SASEGT. Trimming removed 1 base from V and 1 base from J, with 7 bases in between.

The rearrangement joins TRBV28 to TRBJ1-2; the D gene is possibly TRBD1 (5 bases). The CDR3 spans 13 residues. With 3 bases removed from V and 5 bases from J, the gap between germline ends came to 10 bases. Germline V gives CDR1 MDHEN, CDR2 SYDVKM. Here the CDR3 reads CASSFRERYGYTF. The CDR3, as DNA: TGTGCCAGCAGTTTCAGGGAGCGGTATGGCTACACCTTC.